Sequencing of this TCR beta chain was carried out in a study of shared clonotypes between healthy human individuals. On this clone: What it binds is not known. The sample has other DNA sequences that encode this CDR3 too.

TCRdb keeps only in-frame clones here, not all; method: immunoSEQ multiplex PCR. Among some 2,000,000 clones, over 85% were seen once, and the ten largest hold 0.1% to 0.15%. The CDR3 consists of 13 residues. V was clipped by 1 base and J by 4 bases, with 8 bases between them. The germline V gene encodes CDR1 SEHNR and CDR2 FQNEAQ (reference sequence). Study conclusions and caveats: Estimated clonotype richness was generally higher in naive than memory subsets.

The chain employs TRBV7-9 and TRBJ2-7, with D possibly matching TRBD1 (5 bases). The sequence came from a man between 18 and 35 years old in good health. The sequencing sample was made of naive CD4+ T cells sorted from blood. Described subset: CD45RA+ positively selected. The CDR3 bases are TGTGCCAGCAGCTTAGATCAGGGTTACGAGCAGTACTTC. This sequence encodes CASSLDQGYEQYF.